One sample yielded the 10 T cell receptor beta chains listed below, sequenced in a study of CDR3 diversity in severe acne. TCRdb re-called the PCR reads through MiXCR, storing one row per CDR3 protein. The table records about 84,000 distinct CDR3 sequences, roughly 51% of them present only once. Sequencing was done on a sample of blood. These receptors all come from a male donor in good health, without acne.

This clonotype was picked up many times. V usage is TRBV5-5 and J usage is TRBJ2-3, with TRBD1 identical over 8 bases. The CDR3 runs 16 residues. CDR1 SGHKS and CDR2 YYEKEE come from the germline V gene (reference sequence). Germline trimming cut 4 bases from V and 2 bases from J; bases unmatched to any gene: 9. CDR3 coding DNA: TGTGCCAGCAGCGCCGCCGCCAGGGGGCTCACAGATACGCAGTATTTT. Amino acid sequence: CASSAAARGLTDTQYF.

This chain connects TRBV19 to TRBJ2-7, with 12 bases fitting TRBD2. Germline V lookup: CDR1 LNHDA, CDR2 SQIVND (reference sequence). V dropped 4 bases and J dropped 4; count of bases not matched to a gene: 2. The CDR3 length is 14 residues. The CDR3 is CASSTSGRVYEQYF. CDR3 DNA: TGTGCCAGTAGTACTAGCGGGAGGGTTTACGAGCAGTACTTC.

On this clonotype itself: The conserved phenylalanine or tryptophan is not found at the CDR3 terminus, so this likely reflects a read error. The DNA is omitted, as the CDR3 cannot be located on it reliably, and the CDR3 follows TCRdb's listing. CDR3 protein: CASSFPSGSHRYAVV. V is TRBV12-3 or TRBV12-4 and J is TRBJ2-3; the table gives TRBD2 as D, unverified against the DNA. The CDR3 is 15 amino acids long, termini counted.

The sample holds a few counts of this clonotype. The chain uses TRBV10-2 and TRBJ1-2; TRBD1 might be the D (5 bases). V gave up 3 bases and J gave up 1 base, with 12 bases separating them. CDR1 WSHSY and CDR2 SAAADI come from the germline V gene. This CDR3 region has 15 residues. The CDR3 DNA reads as TGCGCCAGCAGTGAACCCACGGGGGATAACTATGGCTACACCTTC. It specifies CASSEPTGDNYGYTF.

This chain joins TRBV19 and TRBJ1-2; TRBD1 matches at 8 bases. Germline loops: CDR1 LNHDA, CDR2 SQIVND (reference sequence). The CDR3 covers 17 residues. The V segment lost 7 bases and the J segment 1 base; nucleotides outside the gene matches: 14. The CDR3 bases are TGTGCCAGTACCACCCCCTATTGGACAGGGAATAACTATGGCTACACCTTC. This sequence encodes CASTTPYWTGNNYGYTF.

This sequence joins TRBV24-1 and TRBJ1-1, with D possibly matching TRBD1 (5 bases). Germline V CDR1 and CDR2: KGHDR, SFDVKD. Trimming took off 6 bases at V and 4 bases at J, with 14 bases between the two ends. The CDR3 covers 14 residues. This CDR3 is CATSPRDRSTEAFF. The CDR3 coding sequence is TGTGCCACCAGTCCGCGGGACCGGAGCACTGAAGCTTTCTTT.

In its sample, this clonotype ranks as medium-sized (0.01 to 0.1%). The CDR3 is CASSLTTDTQYF. CDR3 bases: TGCGCCAGCAGCCTTACCACAGATACGCAGTATTTT. This chain uses TRBV5-1 with TRBJ2-3; D remains unclear. V lost 4 bases to trimming and J lost 2 bases, with 5 bases between them. The CDR3 is made up of 12 amino acids. The germline gives CDR1 SGHRS, CDR2 YFSETQ.

This chain connects TRBV7-9 to TRBJ1-3; D is ambiguous. Germline assignment: CDR1 SEHNR and CDR2 FQNEAQ (reference sequence). This CDR3 is built from 13 residues. V lost 8 bases to trimming and J lost 4 bases, with 12 bases between them. CDR3 residues: CASLIDGGNTIYF. CDR3 nucleotide sequence: TGTGCCAGCCTAATTGACGGAGGAAACACCATATATTTT. The full variable domain, rest sourced from reference TRBV7-9 and TRBJ1-3, is DTGVSQNPRHKITKRGQNVTFRCDPISEHNRLYWYRQTLGQGPEFLTYFQNEAQLEKSRLLSDRFSAERPKGSFSTLEIQRTEQGDSAMYLCASLIDGGNTIYFGEGSWLTVV.

This clonotype was detected a few times. The chain employs TRBV6-5 and TRBJ1-1; 7 nucleotides agree with TRBD1. The CDR3 sequence is 15 residues long. Trimming cost V 6 bases and J 1 base; bases outside gene matches: 8. The germline V gene has CDR1 MNHEY and CDR2 SVGAGI. Here the CDR3 reads CASRRQGRGNTEAFF. In nucleotides, the CDR3 is TGTGCCAGCAGGCGACAGGGAAGGGGGAACACTGAAGCTTTCTTT.

CDR3 nucleotide sequence: TGTGCCAGCAGTTCTACAGCGGGTGAAGCTTTCTTT. Its protein product is CASSSTAGEAFF. This chain connects TRBV28 to TRBJ1-1; D call uncertain. V was cut by 4 bases and J by 7 bases, with 10 bases left in between. There are 12 residues in the CDR3. The germline V gene has CDR1 MDHEN and CDR2 SYDVKM.